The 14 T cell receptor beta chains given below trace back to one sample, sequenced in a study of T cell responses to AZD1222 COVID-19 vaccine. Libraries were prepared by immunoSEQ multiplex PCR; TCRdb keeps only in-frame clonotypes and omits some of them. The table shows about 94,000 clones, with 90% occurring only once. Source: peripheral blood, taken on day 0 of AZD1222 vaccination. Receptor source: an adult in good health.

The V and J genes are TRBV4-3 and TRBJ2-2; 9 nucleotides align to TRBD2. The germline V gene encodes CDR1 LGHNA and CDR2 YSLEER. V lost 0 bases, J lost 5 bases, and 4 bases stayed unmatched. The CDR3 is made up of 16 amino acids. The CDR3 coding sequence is TGCGCCAGCAGCCAAGACAGCGGGGGGTTTACCGGGGAGCTGTTTTTT. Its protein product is CASSQDSGGFTGELFF.

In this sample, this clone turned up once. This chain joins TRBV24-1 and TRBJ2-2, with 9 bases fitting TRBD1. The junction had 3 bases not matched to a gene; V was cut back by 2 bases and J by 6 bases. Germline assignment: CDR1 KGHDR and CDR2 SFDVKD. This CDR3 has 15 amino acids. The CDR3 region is CATSDSGTGSGELFF. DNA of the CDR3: TGTGCCACCAGTGATTCGGGGACAGGGTCCGGGGAGCTGTTTTTT.

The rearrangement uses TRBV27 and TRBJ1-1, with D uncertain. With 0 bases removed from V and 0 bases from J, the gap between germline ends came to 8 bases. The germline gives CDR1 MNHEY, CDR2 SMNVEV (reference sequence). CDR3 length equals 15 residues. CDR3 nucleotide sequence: TGTGCCAGCAGTTTATCAAGGAGTCTGAACACTGAAGCTTTCTTT. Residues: CASSLSRSLNTEAFF.

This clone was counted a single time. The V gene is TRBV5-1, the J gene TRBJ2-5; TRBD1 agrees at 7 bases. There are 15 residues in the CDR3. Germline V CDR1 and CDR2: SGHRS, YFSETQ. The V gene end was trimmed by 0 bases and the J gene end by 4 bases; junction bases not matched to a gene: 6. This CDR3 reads CASSLVQGVRETQYF. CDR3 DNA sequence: TGCGCCAGCAGCTTGGTGCAGGGGGTGAGAGAGACCCAGTACTTC.

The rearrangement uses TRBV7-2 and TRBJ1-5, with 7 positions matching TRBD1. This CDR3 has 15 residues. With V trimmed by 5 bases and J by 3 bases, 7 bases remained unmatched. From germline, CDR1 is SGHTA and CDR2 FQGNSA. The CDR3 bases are TGTGCCAGCAGCCGTCAGGGGGAAACCAATCAGCCCCAGCATTTT. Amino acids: CASSRQGETNQPQHF.

The CDR3 sequence: CSVARGGARLRETQYF. The CDR3, as DNA: TGCAGCGTCGCTCGCGGGGGGGCAAGACTGCGTGAGACCCAGTACTTC. V and J are TRBV29-1 and TRBJ2-5, with 9 bases lining up with TRBD2. The CDR3 covers 16 residues. J lost 5 bases, V lost 6 bases, and 16 bases had no gene match. The germline CDR1 and CDR2 sequences are SQVTM and ANQGSEA.

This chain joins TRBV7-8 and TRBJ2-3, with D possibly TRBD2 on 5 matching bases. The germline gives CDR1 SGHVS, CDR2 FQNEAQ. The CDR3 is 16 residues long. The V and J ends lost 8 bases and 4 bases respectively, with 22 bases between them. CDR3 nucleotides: TGTGCCAGCGAGACACGAACTAAGGGAGACGCAGATACGCAGTATTTT. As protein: CASETRTKGDADTQYF.

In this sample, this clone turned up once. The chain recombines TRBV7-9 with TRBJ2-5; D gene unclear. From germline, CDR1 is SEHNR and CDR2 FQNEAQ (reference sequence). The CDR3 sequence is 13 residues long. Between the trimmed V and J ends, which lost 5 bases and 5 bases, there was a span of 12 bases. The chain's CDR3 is CASSPPWLETQYF. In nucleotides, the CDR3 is TGTGCCAGCAGCCCCCCGTGGCTCGAGACCCAGTACTTC.

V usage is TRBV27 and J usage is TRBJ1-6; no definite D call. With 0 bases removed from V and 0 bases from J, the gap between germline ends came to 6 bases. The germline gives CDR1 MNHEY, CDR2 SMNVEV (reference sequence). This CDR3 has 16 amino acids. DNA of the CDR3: TGTGCCAGCAGTTTATCCCGCAGCTCCTATAATTCACCCCTCCACTTT. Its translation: CASSLSRSSYNSPLHF.

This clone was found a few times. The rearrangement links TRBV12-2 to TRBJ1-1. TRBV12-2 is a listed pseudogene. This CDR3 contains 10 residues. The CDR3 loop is CASRFKAAFF. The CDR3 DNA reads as TGTGCAAGTCGCTTTAAAGCAGCTTTCTTT.

DNA for the CDR3: TGTGCCAGCAGCAAAACCGGGACAGTTGAGCAGTTCTTC. Protein sequence: CASSKTGTVEQFF. J is TRBJ2-1 and V is TRBV21-1; the table's TRBD1 call for D was not verified on the DNA. TRBV21-1 is a documented pseudogene. There are 13 residues in the CDR3.

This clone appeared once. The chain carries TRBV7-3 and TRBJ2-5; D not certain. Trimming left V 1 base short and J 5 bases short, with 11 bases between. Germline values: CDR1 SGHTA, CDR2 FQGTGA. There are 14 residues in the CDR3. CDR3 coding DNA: TGTGCCAGCAGCTTAAGCCCAGTTGGGGAGACCCAGTACTTC. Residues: CASSLSPVGETQYF.

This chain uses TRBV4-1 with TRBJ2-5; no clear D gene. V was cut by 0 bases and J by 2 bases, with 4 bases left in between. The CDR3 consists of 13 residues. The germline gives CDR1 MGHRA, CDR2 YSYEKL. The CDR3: CASSQESQETQYF. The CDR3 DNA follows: TGCGCCAGCAGCCAAGAAAGTCAAGAGACCCAGTACTTC.

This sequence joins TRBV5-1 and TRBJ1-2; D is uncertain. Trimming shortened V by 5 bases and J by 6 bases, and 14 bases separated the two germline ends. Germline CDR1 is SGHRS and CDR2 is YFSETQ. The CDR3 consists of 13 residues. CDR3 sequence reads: CASSFTEVDGYTF. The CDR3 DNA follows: TGCGCCAGCAGTTTCACAGAGGTCGATGGCTACACCTTC.